Listed below are T cell receptor beta chains from one sample, sequenced in a study of blood T cell repertoires in COVID-19. TCRdb's copy holds only in-frame clones and misses some; the assay was immunoSEQ multiplex PCR. This sample has a few hundred thousand clones, with about 89% found just once. The specimen was PBMCs or T cells enriched from blood (not recorded which). The receptors were gathered from a woman aged 40-49 years who had been exposed to COVID-19. Each CDR3 is given with its conserved first and last residue. A D gene is named only where the DNA matches it firmly. The size entry is marked missing in some rows and otherwise reads once, few, many or a size class.

clone size: NA
D gene: TRBD2
J gene: TRBJ2-1
V gene: TRBV3-1/TRBV3-2
CDR3 protein: CASSPGTSGTDEQFF
CDR3 DNA: TGTGCCAGCAGCCCCGGGACTAGCGGGACCGATGAGCAGTTCTTC

clone size: NA
D gene: NA
J gene: TRBJ1-1
V gene: TRBV15
CDR3 protein: CATSREQGTEAFF
CDR3 DNA: TGTGCCACCAGCAGAGAACAGGGCACTGAAGCTTTCTTT

clone size: NA
D gene: NA
J gene: TRBJ2-1
V gene: TRBV7-6
CDR3 protein: CASSRGTAYNEQFF
CDR3 DNA: TGTGCCAGCAGCCGCGGGACAGCCTACAATGAGCAGTTCTTC

clone size: NA
D gene: TRBD1
J gene: TRBJ1-1
V gene: TRBV29-1
CDR3 protein: CSVDDPWAGGTEAFF
CDR3 DNA: TGCAGCGTTGACGACCCATGGGCAGGGGGGACTGAAGCTTTCTTT

clone size: NA
D gene: TRBD2
J gene: TRBJ2-1
V gene: TRBV6-5
CDR3 protein: CASSYRGGSSYNEQFF
CDR3 DNA: TGTGCCAGCAGTTACCGCGGGGGTAGCTCCTACAATGAGCAGTTCTTC

clone size: NA
D gene: TRBD2
J gene: TRBJ2-1
V gene: TRBV7-3
CDR3 protein: CASSLKNTTGGSYNEQFF
CDR3 DNA: TGTGCCAGCAGCTTAAAGAATACGACGGGAGGATCCTACAATGAGCAGTTCTTC

clone size: NA
D gene: TRBD1
J gene: TRBJ1-4
V gene: TRBV3-1/TRBV3-2
CDR3 protein: CASSQRQGVNEKLFF
CDR3 DNA: TGTGCCAGCAGCCAGAGACAGGGGGTTAATGAAAAACTGTTTTTT

clone size: once
D gene: TRBD1
J gene: TRBJ2-5
V gene: TRBV6-5
CDR3 protein: CASSYSGQGREETQYF
CDR3 DNA: TGTGCCAGCAGTTACTCGGGACAGGGAAGGGAGGAGACCCAGTACTTC

clone size: NA
D gene: NA
J gene: TRBJ2-3
V gene: TRBV30
CDR3 protein: CAWQPGTTQYF
CDR3 DNA: TGTGCCTGGCAACCCGGGACAACGCAGTATTTT

clone size: few
D gene: NA
J gene: TRBJ1-2
V gene: TRBV5-6
CDR3 protein: CASSLVELYGYTF
CDR3 DNA: TGTGCCAGCAGCTTGGTAGAGCTCTATGGCTACACCTTC

clone size: NA
D gene: TRBD1
J gene: TRBJ2-1
V gene: TRBV24-1
CDR3 protein: CATSDFWDSYNEQFF
CDR3 DNA: TGTGCCACCAGTGATTTTTGGGACAGCTACAATGAGCAGTTCTTC

clone size: NA
D gene: TRBD1
J gene: TRBJ1-2
V gene: TRBV19
CDR3 protein: CATKDRADYGYTF
CDR3 DNA: TGTGCCACAAAGGACAGGGCCGACTATGGCTACACCTTC

clone size: NA
D gene: TRBD1
J gene: TRBJ1-2
V gene: TRBV19
CDR3 protein: CASRTPGQGNYGYTF
CDR3 DNA: TGTGCCAGTAGGACACCGGGACAGGGAAACTATGGCTACACCTTC

clone size: NA
D gene: NA
J gene: TRBJ1-5
V gene: TRBV2
CDR3 protein: CASSEVRSFAQPQHF
CDR3 DNA: TGTGCCAGCAGTGAGGTCAGGTCCTTCGCTCAGCCCCAGCATTTT

clone size: NA
D gene: TRBD2
J gene: TRBJ2-3
V gene: TRBV7-2
CDR3 protein: CASSTRDYQPTDTQYF
CDR3 DNA: TGTGCCAGCAGCACCCGGGACTACCAGCCCACAGATACGCAGTATTTT

clone size: NA
D gene: TRBD2
J gene: TRBJ2-1
V gene: TRBV6-2/TRBV6-3
CDR3 protein: CASSPGASGSLNEQFF
CDR3 DNA: TGTGCCAGCAGCCCCGGGGCTAGCGGGAGTCTTAATGAGCAGTTCTTC